This passage covers 22 T cell receptor beta chains from one sample sequenced in a study of blood T cell repertoires in COVID-19. Sequenced by immunoSEQ multiplex PCR; TCRdb stores in-frame clones only, minus some. Of roughly 80,000 clones in the sample, 85% to 90% were seen once. The sequenced sample consisted of peripheral blood. All receptors derive from a woman aged 80 or over with acute or convalescent COVID-19.

This sequence joins TRBV4-2 and TRBJ1-5; TRBD1 is a possible D gene (5 bases). Deletions cut 0 bases from V and 8 bases from J, with 11 bases between. Germline V lookup: CDR1 LGHNA, CDR2 YNFKEQ. The CDR3 consists of 14 residues. The CDR3 spells CASSQDRGGEPQHF. CDR3 sequence (DNA): TGTGCCAGCAGCCAAGATCGGGGGGGAGAGCCCCAGCATTTT.

This clone was observed a few times. J is TRBJ2-1 and V is TRBV25-1; 9 nucleotides align to TRBD1. Losses at the gene ends were 6 bases for V and 8 bases for J; bases not matched to a gene: 5. Germline assignment: CDR1 MGHDK and CDR2 SYGVNS. This CDR3 region has 13 residues. The CDR3 bases are TGTGCCAGCAGACAGGGGGCGAAGGATGAGCAGTTCTTC. Protein product: CASRQGAKDEQFF.

The chain joins TRBV19 to TRBJ1-6, with 9 nucleotides matching TRBD1. Trimming removed 6 bases from V and 10 bases from J; junction bases left unmatched: 10. The CDR3 totals 15 residues. Germline CDR1 is LNHDA and CDR2 is SQIVND (reference sequence). The DNA for the CDR3 is TGTGCCAGTAGCACCTCCGGACAGGGGAACTCACCCCTCCACTTT. Its protein product is CASSTSGQGNSPLHF. Full variable domain (rest looked up from reference TRBV19 and TRBJ1-6): DGGITQSPKYLFRKEGQNVTLSCEQNLNHDAMYWYRQDPGQGLRLIYYSQIVNDFQKGDIAEGYSVSREKKESFPLTVTSAQKNPTAFYLCASSTSGQGNSPLHFGNGTRLTVT.

The V gene is TRBV6-6, the J gene TRBJ1-5; D is unclear. CDR1 is MNHNY, CDR2 SVGAGI, per germline (reference sequence). This CDR3 is built from 17 residues. Trimming stripped 5 bases from V and 1 base from J, with 18 bases between. CDR3: CASSPRKGRESNQPQHF. CDR3 nucleotide sequence: TGTGCCAGCAGTCCCCGGAAAGGGAGAGAGAGCAATCAGCCCCAGCATTTT.

This sequence joins TRBV30 and TRBJ2-1; a weak D match, TRBD2 (5 bases). V shed 2 bases and J shed 8 bases, with 10 bases lying between them. From germline, CDR1 is GTSNPN and CDR2 SVGIG (reference sequence). The CDR3 length is 12 residues. This CDR3 is CAWSKGSDEQFF. The CDR3 DNA is TGTGCCTGGAGTAAAGGGAGTGATGAGCAGTTCTTC.

The rearrangement joins TRBV4-1 to TRBJ2-2; 15 positions agree with TRBD2. The CDR3 totals 17 residues. Looked up from germline, CDR1 is MGHRA and CDR2 is YSYEKL. V lost 6 bases to trimming and J lost 0 bases; unmatched junction nucleotides: 2. CDR3 sequence reads: CASRGLAGGSNTGELFF. CDR3 nucleotide sequence: TGCGCCAGCAGGGGACTAGCGGGGGGCTCGAACACCGGGGAGCTGTTTTTT.

The gene calls are TRBV5-4 and TRBJ2-3; tentatively, D is TRBD2 (6 bases). CDR1 is SGHNT and CDR2 is YYREEE in the germline V gene (reference sequence). The CDR3 has 15 amino acids. Trimming removed 0 bases from V and 2 bases from J, with 10 bases in between. This CDR3 reads CASSLDAGYTDTQYF. The CDR3 DNA reads as TGTGCCAGCAGCTTGGACGCGGGGTACACAGATACGCAGTATTTT.

The table lists this clone with a few counts. The chain combines TRBV7-2 with TRBJ2-1; 10 bases are shared with TRBD2. With V trimmed by 5 bases and J by 2 bases, 6 bases remained unmatched. Germline CDR1 and CDR2: SGHTA and FQGNSA. The CDR3 is 16 residues long. CDR3 in amino acids: CASSPSTSGAYNEQFF. CDR3 coding DNA: TGTGCCAGCAGCCCTAGTACTAGCGGGGCCTACAATGAGCAGTTCTTC.

The gene calls are TRBV7-2 and TRBJ2-5, with TRBD2 matching 8 bases. Germline CDR1 reads SGHTA; CDR2 reads FQGNSA. This CDR3 spans 16 amino acids. J lost 4 bases, V lost 5 bases, and 12 bases had no gene match. The CDR3 region has the DNA TGTGCCAGCAGCCCGCCTAGAGCAGCGGGGGTAGAGACCCAGTACTTC. As protein: CASSPPRAAGVETQYF.

There are a few counts of this clone. The chain couples TRBV7-9 to TRBJ1-3; D is possibly TRBD1 (5 bases). V was pared by 4 bases and J by 0 bases, with 13 bases between. This CDR3 has 16 residues. Per the germline V gene, CDR1 is SEHNR and CDR2 is FQNEAQ (reference sequence). CDR3 nucleotides: TGTGCCAGCAGCTCCTTGGGGGGAATCTCTGGAAACACCATATATTTT. Translating gives CASSSLGGISGNTIYF.

This sequence joins TRBV7-9 and TRBJ1-1, with TRBD1 identical over 7 bases. Per germline, CDR1 SEHNR and CDR2 FQNEAQ (reference sequence). The CDR3 extends over 16 amino acids. J was trimmed by 6 bases and V by 0 bases; bases with no gene match: 10. The CDR3 reads CASSLAPMTGSSEAFF. CDR3 nucleotides: TGTGCCAGCAGCTTAGCCCCCATGACAGGGTCGTCTGAAGCTTTCTTT.

The chain has TRBV7-9 and TRBJ2-1; 7 positions agree with TRBD2. V shed 7 bases, J shed 0 bases, and the junction held 12 bases outside the gene matches. Germline CDR1 SEHNR, CDR2 FQNEAQ (reference sequence). The length of the CDR3 is 17 residues. The CDR3 loop is CASTRLSGDTSYNEQFF. In DNA, the CDR3 is TGTGCCAGCACCCGGTTGAGCGGGGATACCTCCTACAATGAGCAGTTCTTC.

This clone is a singleton in its sample. The chain uses TRBV19 and TRBJ1-1, with 11 bases identical to TRBD1. V was pared by 2 bases and J by 8 bases, with 13 bases of the junction left unmatched. Germline lookup yields CDR1 LNHDA and CDR2 SQIVND (reference sequence). The CDR3 sequence is 17 residues long. For the CDR3, the DNA is TGTGCCAGTAGTATATATAGAGGGACAGGGGGTCTCCCCGAAGCTTTCTTT. Its protein is CASSIYRGTGGLPEAFF.

The CDR3 nucleotides are TGTGCCAGCAGCTTAGCCCCGTGGGTCGGGAGCTCTGGAAACACCATATATTTT. Translated: CASSLAPWVGSSGNTIYF. The chain combines TRBV13 with TRBJ1-3; D uncertain. Trimming took off 1 base at V and 0 bases at J, with 16 bases between the two ends. This CDR3 comprises 18 residues. CDR1 and CDR2 (germline): PRHDT, FYEKMQ (reference sequence).

Written as DNA, the CDR3 is TGTGCCAGCAGGACAGGGTTAGAGACCCAGTACTTC. This codes for CASRTGLETQYF. The J gene is TRBJ2-5, the V gene TRBV6-6; TRBD1 matches 7 bases. The CDR3 has 12 residues. In germline, CDR1 is MNHNY, CDR2 SVGAGI (reference sequence). V trimming: 6 bases; J trimming: 4 bases; junction bases outside the gene matches: 2.

This clone was counted a single time. The chain carries TRBV10-3 and TRBJ1-1; no clear D gene. Per the germline V gene, CDR1 is ENHRY and CDR2 is SYGVKD. The CDR3 totals 13 residues. The ends were cut back, 0 bases at V and 5 bases at J, with 7 bases in the middle. The CDR3 sequence is CAISESTQTEAFF. In DNA form, the CDR3 reads TGTGCCATCAGTGAGTCGACACAGACTGAAGCTTTCTTT.

This rearrangement joins TRBV5-8 to TRBJ1-6; the D gene is possibly TRBD1 (5 bases). The CDR3 is 13 residues long. Germline V gene lookup returns CDR1 SGHTS and CDR2 YDEGEE. V lost 7 bases and J 9 bases, leaving 14 bases between the germline ends. The CDR3 nucleotides are TGTGCCAGCTTGGACACGGCATTTTCACCCCTCCACTTT. It encodes CASLDTAFSPLHF.

V is TRBV6-5 and J is TRBJ2-7, with 11 bases identical to TRBD2. Germline CDR1 MNHEY, CDR2 SVGAGI. The J segment lost 7 bases and the V segment lost 9 bases, leaving 5 bases of the junction unmatched. There are 12 residues in the CDR3. CDR3 protein: CASSGGAEEQYF. The CDR3 nucleotides read TGTGCCAGTAGCGGGGGGGCGGAAGAGCAGTACTTC.

This clone was detected only a few times. The V call is TRBV6-5, the J call TRBJ2-1; 14 bases align to TRBD2. V shed 0 bases and J 7 bases; nucleotides not matched to a gene: 2. The germline V gene has CDR1 MNHEY and CDR2 SVGAGI. The CDR3 covers 16 residues. The CDR3 DNA reads TGTGCCAGCAGTTACTCGGGACTAGCGGGAGCTAATGAGCAGTTCTTC. It translates to CASSYSGLAGANEQFF.

This clone was recorded only once. The rearrangement joins TRBV18 to TRBJ1-2; D remains unclear. Trimming stripped 2 bases from V and 8 bases from J, with 9 bases between. CDR1 is KGHSH and CDR2 is LQKENI in the germline V gene. The CDR3 contains 12 residues. The CDR3 DNA reads TGTGCCAGCTCACCAGGGGAGGAGGGCTACACCTTC. This encodes CASSPGEEGYTF.

The CDR3 spells CASSIGTMGFTSNQPQHF. CDR3 DNA sequence: TGTGCCAGTAGTATAGGGACAATGGGGTTTACGAGCAATCAGCCCCAGCATTTT. The chain has TRBV19 and TRBJ1-5; D possibly corresponds to TRBD1 (5 bases). This CDR3 has 18 amino acids. V was shortened by 1 base and J by 1 base, with 17 bases between the two germline ends. Germline CDR1 and CDR2: LNHDA and SQIVND (reference sequence).

This chain links TRBV19 with TRBJ2-2; 8 bases are a match to TRBD1. Looked up from germline, CDR1 is LNHDA and CDR2 is SQIVND (reference sequence). This CDR3 comprises 13 residues. J lost 6 bases, V lost 8 bases, and 5 bases had no gene match. For the CDR3, the DNA is TGTGCCAGTGCAGGGGGCAGGCCCGGGGAGCTGTTTTTT. This encodes CASAGGRPGELFF.